This T cell receptor beta chain was captured by sequencing in a study of CD8+ T cells in alopecia areata. Overall study: Tofacitinib exposure lasted 6 to 18 months, followed by 6 months off drug. Points from the study as a whole: Across lesional scalp, and particularly alopecia totalis/universalis, clonality surpassed that of normal scalp.

Treatment given: oral pan-JAK inhibitor, 5-10 mg twice daily. Collected material from alopecia areata patients comprised lesional scalp punch biopsies and peripheral blood. Both CD4+ and CD8+ T cells were separated by sorting PBMCs. On this clone: Its target is not known.

This CDR3 is built from 13 residues. The germline V gene encodes CDR1 SGHRS and CDR2 YFSETQ. Trimming shortened V by 4 bases and J by 6 bases, and 11 bases separated the two germline ends. Extraction of RNA preceded its reverse transcription into cDNA, which served as the sequencing template. Sequencing used immunoSEQ multiplex PCR; TCRdb keeps in-frame clones, though not all of them. The sample has about 90,000 clones, around 40% seen once. V gene TRBV5-1 combines with J gene TRBJ2-1; D is uncertain. The sample in question was CD8+ T cells sorted from blood, obtained at week 24, from a patient treated with tofacitinib. This clonotype originated in a human donor with alopecia areata. The CDR3 is CASSAEITNEQFF. The CDR3 nucleotides read TGCGCCAGCAGCGCGGAGATAACCAATGAGCAGTTCTTC.